These 21 T cell receptor beta chains share one sample of origin, sequenced in a study of T cell repertoires in cytomegalovirus infection. What these receptors recognize is not known. A single record per CDR3 protein comes from TCRdb applying MiXCR to the reads. Among 650,000 to 850,000 distinct CDR3 sequences listed, roughly 28% were seen once. This material consisted of cultured CD8+ T cells from PBMCs, taken from culture after CMV antigen stimulation. These TCRs come from a human donor in good health (CMV status not recorded). Some clones in this sample may be carry-over from other donors' samples.

The chain couples TRBV7-6 to TRBJ2-1; D gene ambiguous. Trimming cost V 7 bases and J 5 bases, with 12 bases left between them. CDR1 is SGHVS and CDR2 is FNYEAQ in the germline V gene. The CDR3 covers 13 residues. DNA for the CDR3: TGTGCCAGCATCACCAGAGAGAACAATGAGCAGTTCTTC. This encodes CASITRENNEQFF.

This clonotype was seen more than once but under ten times. V is TRBV6-5 and J is TRBJ2-2; a weak D match, TRBD1 (6 bases). The CDR3 loop spans 15 amino acids. Trimming pared 5 bases from V and 7 bases from J, leaving 17 bases between. Germline V gene data show CDR1 as MNHEY and CDR2 as SVGAGI. CDR3 DNA: TGTGCCAGCAGTCTCATAGGGGGTAACGGCGGGGAGCTGTTTTTT. Its translation: CASSLIGGNGGELFF.

V usage is TRBV9 and J usage is TRBJ2-1, with 7 bases identical to TRBD1. CDR1 and CDR2 from the germline V gene are SGDLS and YYNGEE. V shed 3 bases and J 2 bases; nucleotides not matched to a gene: 2. CDR3 size: 14 residues. As DNA, the CDR3 is TGTGCCAGCAGCGCCGGGACAGCCTACAATGAGCAGTTCTTC. Protein: CASSAGTAYNEQFF.

This clonotype was seen more than once but under ten times. The chain is built from TRBV19 and TRBJ1-1, with D possibly matching TRBD1 (5 bases). Trimming cost V 8 bases and J 4 bases, with 14 bases left between them. CDR1 and CDR2 (germline): LNHDA, SQIVND (reference sequence). The CDR3 sequence is 13 residues long. The CDR3 DNA reads as TGTGCCAGTGTAGGGGCTCTGGGCACTGAAGCTTTCTTT. Translating it yields CASVGALGTEAFF.

This clonotype was recorded at least ten times. The V and J genes are TRBV28 and TRBJ2-5; D is undetermined. The CDR3 spans 13 residues. Trimming cost V 4 bases and J 2 bases, with 8 bases left between them. Germline CDR1 reads MDHEN; CDR2 reads SYDVKM. CDR3 loop: CASSSTVQETQYF. CDR3 in DNA: TGTGCCAGCAGTTCGACTGTACAAGAGACCCAGTACTTC.

J is TRBJ1-4 and V is TRBV27; D gene unclear. Per germline, CDR1 MNHEY and CDR2 SMNVEV (reference sequence). Trimming took 1 base from V and 11 from J, leaving 5 bases between them. The CDR3 is made up of 11 amino acids. The chain's CDR3 is CASSLYGKLFF. CDR3 nucleotides: TGTGCCAGCAGTTTATATGGGAAACTGTTTTTT.

The V and J genes are TRBV9 and TRBJ2-3; perhaps TRBD1 as D (6 bases). The CDR3 length is 14 residues. Germline CDR1 and CDR2: SGDLS and YYNGEE. V was shortened by 8 bases and J by 2 bases, with 15 bases between the two germline ends. The CDR3: CASRGRGVTDTQYF. Here the CDR3 DNA reads TGTGCCAGTCGTGGCAGGGGCGTCACAGATACGCAGTATTTT. Using reference TRBV9 and TRBJ2-3 for the parts outside the CDR3, the full variable domain is DSGVTQTPKHLITATGQRVTLRCSPRSGDLSVYWYQQSLDQGLQFLIQYYNGEERAKGNILERFSAQQFPDLHSELNLSSLELGDSALYFCASRGRGVTDTQYFGPGTRLTVL.

The J gene is TRBJ1-1, the V gene TRBV28; weak D call: TRBD1 (5 bases). Germline V gives CDR1 MDHEN, CDR2 SYDVKM. V gave up 8 bases and J gave up 8 bases, with 12 bases separating them. The CDR3 consists of 11 residues. The CDR3 DNA reads TGTGCCAGCGCCCGAGGGGCGGAAGCTTTCTTT. This gives the protein CASARGAEAFF. The entire variable domain, with the rest obtained from reference TRBV28 and TRBJ1-1, is as follows: DVKVTQSSRYLVKRTGEKVFLECVQDMDHENMFWYRQDPGLGLRLIYFSYDVKMKEKGDIPEGYSVSREKKERFSLILESASTNQTSMYLCASARGAEAFFGQGTRLTVV.

This clonotype has more than one count but fewer than ten. The V and J genes are TRBV14 and TRBJ2-7; D gene uncertain. Trimming removed 0 bases at V and 2 bases at J, with 8 bases between. This CDR3 comprises 14 residues. The germline V gene encodes CDR1 SGHDN and CDR2 FVKESK. As DNA, the CDR3 is TGTGCCAGCAGCCAAGACAGGTTAACCTACGAGCAGTACTTC. This gives the protein CASSQDRLTYEQYF. Supplemented by reference TRBV14 and TRBJ2-7, the full variable domain reads EAGVTQFPSHSVIEKGQTVTLRCDPISGHDNLYWYRRVMGKEIKFLLHFVKESKQDESGMPNNRFLAERTGGTYSTLKVQPAELEDSGVYFCASSQDRLTYEQYFGPGTRLTVT.

The table lists this clonotype with a few counts. The chain employs TRBV5-4 and TRBJ2-5; D not resolved. CDR3 length: 18 residues. V was clipped by 1 base and J by 2 bases, with 21 bases between them. CDR1 is SGHNT and CDR2 is YYREEE in the germline V gene (reference sequence). The CDR3 reads CASSLFRGEDGLQETQYF. In DNA form, the CDR3 reads TGTGCCAGCAGCTTGTTCCGTGGGGAAGATGGTCTGCAAGAGACCCAGTACTTC.

This clonotype has just one count. The gene calls are TRBV29-1 and TRBJ2-2, with no clear D. CDR1 is SQVTM and CDR2 is ANQGSEA in the germline V gene. This CDR3 region has 11 residues. Trimming left V 5 bases short and J 3 bases short, with 4 bases between. The CDR3: CSVHDTGELFF. Written as DNA, the CDR3 is TGCAGCGTTCACGACACCGGGGAGCTGTTTTTT.

The V and J genes are TRBV6-5 and TRBJ1-2, with unresolved D. The CDR3 has 13 amino acids. Germline loops: CDR1 MNHEY, CDR2 SVGAGI. V was clipped by 3 bases and J by 6 bases, with 11 bases between them. Written as DNA, the CDR3 is TGTGCCAGCAGTTATAGTTCTGGGGATGGCTACACCTTC. Protein: CASSYSSGDGYTF.

The chain is built from TRBV6-1 and TRBJ2-1; D is possibly TRBD2 (7 bases). The CDR3 runs 14 residues. Germline V gene data show CDR1 as MNHNS and CDR2 as SASEGT. Between the trimmed V and J ends, which lost 4 bases and 8 bases, there was a span of 15 bases. The CDR3 sequence is CASSAGGAMHEQFF. The DNA for the CDR3 is TGTGCCAGCAGTGCTGGGGGGGCCATGCATGAGCAGTTCTTC.

This chain connects TRBV3-1 to TRBJ2-2, with D unresolved. The CDR3 consists of 16 residues. Germline V gene sequence: CDR1 LGHDT, CDR2 YNNKEL (reference sequence). Trimming shortened V by 4 bases and J by 0 bases, and 12 bases separated the two germline ends. CDR3 residues: CASSPNSGPNTGELFF. The DNA for the CDR3 is TGTGCCAGCAGCCCCAACTCCGGGCCGAACACCGGGGAGCTGTTTTTT.

V gene TRBV5-1 combines with J gene TRBJ1-1, with unresolved D. The CDR3 sequence is 14 residues long. V lost 0 bases, J lost 0 bases, and 6 bases lay in between. Germline V lookup: CDR1 SGHRS, CDR2 YFSETQ. This chain's CDR3 is CASSLEPMNTEAFF. CDR3 coding DNA: TGCGCCAGCAGCTTGGAACCCATGAACACTGAAGCTTTCTTT.

The J gene is TRBJ1-5, the V gene TRBV27, with 7 bases matching TRBD1. The trim removed 8 bases at V and 4 bases at J, leaving 11 bases unmatched. The CDR3 is made up of 15 amino acids. Germline lookup yields CDR1 MNHEY and CDR2 SMNVEV (reference sequence). This CDR3 reads CASSGETGMNQPQHF. CDR3 nucleotide sequence: TGTGCCAGCTCCGGCGAGACAGGGATGAATCAGCCCCAGCATTTT.

In this sample, this clonotype turned up a few times. The chain couples TRBV3-1 to TRBJ2-5; 11 bases are shared with TRBD2. Germline trimming cut 1 base from V and 1 base from J; bases unmatched to any gene: 5. The germline V gene has CDR1 LGHDT and CDR2 YNNKEL (reference sequence). CDR3 length: 17 residues. CDR3 region: CASSQATSGGVQETQYF. DNA for the CDR3: TGTGCCAGCAGCCAAGCAACTAGCGGGGGAGTCCAAGAGACCCAGTACTTC.

This chain uses TRBV12-3 or TRBV12-4 with TRBJ2-3, with 9 positions matching TRBD2. CDR3 length equals 17 residues. V lost 5 bases, J lost 5 bases, and 14 bases stayed unmatched. CDR3 nucleotides: TGTGCCAGCAGTCCCGGGGTAGCGGGGGCCGATCTAGATACGCAGTATTTT. This codes for CASSPGVAGADLDTQYF.

CDR3 bases: TGTGCCAGCAGCCGATGGGACGCGGACAATGAGCAGTTCTTC. It yields the protein CASSRWDADNEQFF. The J gene is TRBJ2-1, the V gene TRBV5-6, with D perhaps given as TRBD1 or TRBD2 (5 bases each). The CDR3 is 14 residues long. Germline assignment: CDR1 SGHDT and CDR2 YYEEEE. Trimming took off 4 bases at V and 5 bases at J, with 13 bases between the two ends.

The V and J genes are TRBV6-6 and TRBJ1-1; no clear D. In germline, CDR1 is MNHNY, CDR2 SVGAGI (reference sequence). V gave up 8 bases and J gave up 1 base, with 17 bases separating them. The CDR3 has 15 residues. CDR3 loop: CASFYLLGKNTEAFF. Here the CDR3 DNA reads TGTGCCAGCTTCTACCTTTTGGGGAAGAACACTGAAGCTTTCTTT.

A few counts support this clonotype. V and J are TRBV3-1 and TRBJ2-6; 8 bases line up with TRBD1. V was pared by 0 bases and J by 5 bases, with 6 bases of the junction left unmatched. The CDR3 has 17 amino acids. The V gene's germline CDR1 is LGHDT and CDR2 YNNKEL (reference sequence). The CDR3 spells CASSQDRGRPRANVLTF. CDR3 nucleotides: TGTGCCAGCAGCCAAGACAGGGGGCGTCCTAGGGCCAACGTCCTGACTTTC.